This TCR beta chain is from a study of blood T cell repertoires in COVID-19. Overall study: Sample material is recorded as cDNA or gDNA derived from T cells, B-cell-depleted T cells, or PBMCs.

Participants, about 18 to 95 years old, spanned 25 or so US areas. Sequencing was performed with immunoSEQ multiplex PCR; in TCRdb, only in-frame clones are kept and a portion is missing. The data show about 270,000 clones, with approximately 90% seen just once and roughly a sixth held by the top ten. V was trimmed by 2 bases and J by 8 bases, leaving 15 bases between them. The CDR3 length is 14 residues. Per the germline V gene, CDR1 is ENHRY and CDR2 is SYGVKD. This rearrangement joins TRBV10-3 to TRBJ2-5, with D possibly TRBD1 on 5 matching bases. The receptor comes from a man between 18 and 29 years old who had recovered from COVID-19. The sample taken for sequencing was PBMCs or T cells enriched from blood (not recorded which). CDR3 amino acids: CAISELTGEGTQYF. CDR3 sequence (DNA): TGTGCCATCAGTGAGCTCACAGGAGAAGGCACCCAGTACTTC.